Below are 28 T cell receptor beta chains sequenced from a single sample in a study of CD8+ T cells in alopecia areata. RNA, once extracted, was reverse transcribed into cDNA for use as the sequencing template. The data were produced by immunoSEQ multiplex PCR, yet TCRdb's version contains in-frame clones alone and is incomplete. Seen here are about 23,000 clones, 50% to 55% observed once, and the top ten hold roughly a third. Input material: NKG2D-high CD8+ T cells sorted from blood. The source of these receptors is a human donor with alopecia areata.

The chain couples TRBV13 to TRBJ1-1; D not certain. CDR3 size: 12 residues. V lost 0 bases to trimming and J lost 3 bases, with 2 bases between them. Germline V gives CDR1 PRHDT, CDR2 FYEKMQ (reference sequence). The DNA for the CDR3 is TGTGCCAGCAGCTTAGGGGACACTGAAGCTTTCTTT. Translating gives CASSLGDTEAFF. Looking up the rest from reference TRBV13 and TRBJ1-1 gives the full variable domain: AAGVIQSPRHLIKEKRETATLKCYPIPRHDTVYWYQQGPGQDPQFLISFYEKMQSDKGSIPDRFSAQQFSDYHSELNMSSLELGDSALYFCASSLGDTEAFFGQGTRLTVV.

The rearrangement uses TRBV2 and TRBJ2-7, with TRBD2 as a possible D gene (6 bases). CDR3 length equals 15 residues. Germline lookup yields CDR1 SNHLY and CDR2 FYNNEI. V was shortened by 1 base and J by 5 bases, with 15 bases between the two germline ends. This CDR3 is CASSEVGGTGHEQYF. For the CDR3, the DNA is TGTGCCAGCAGTGAAGTCGGCGGGACGGGGCACGAGCAGTACTTC. Based on the CDR3 plus reference TRBV2 and TRBJ2-7, the full variable domain is EPEVTQTPSHQVTQMGQEVILRCVPISNHLYFYWYRQILGQKVEFLVSFYNNEISEKSEIFDDQFSVERPDGSNFTLKIRSTKLEDSAMYFCASSEVGGTGHEQYFGPGTRLTVT.

The table lists this clone with a few counts. The V gene is TRBV4-1, the J gene TRBJ2-7; a weak D match, TRBD2 (5 bases). CDR1 and CDR2 (germline): MGHRA, YSYEKL. The V gene lost 1 base and the J gene lost 12 bases, with 13 bases spanning the gap. The CDR3 is 12 residues long. CDR3: CASSQADGDRYF. In nucleotides, the CDR3 is TGCGCCAGCAGCCAAGCCGACGGGGATCGGTACTTC.

The chain combines TRBV30 with TRBJ2-7, with TRBD1 as a possible D gene (6 bases). CDR3 length equals 14 residues. Germline V CDR1 and CDR2: GTSNPN, SVGIG (reference sequence). The V and J ends lost 4 bases and 3 bases respectively, with 16 bases between them. CDR3 sequence (DNA): TGTGCCTGGACCCCCAACAGGGTCAACTACGAGCAGTACTTC. This encodes CAWTPNRVNYEQYF. Full variable domain (remainder filled in from reference TRBV30 and TRBJ2-7): SQTIHQWPATLVQPVGSPLSLECTVEGTSNPNLYWYRQAAGRGLQLLFYSVGIGQISSEVPQNLSASRPQDRQFILSSKKLLLSDSGFYLCAWTPNRVNYEQYFGPGTRLTVT.

The genes are TRBV2 and TRBJ2-2; D not resolved. CDR1 and CDR2 from the germline V gene are SNHLY and FYNNEI. This CDR3 region has 11 residues. The V gene lost 5 bases and the J gene lost 6 bases, with 4 bases spanning the gap. The chain's CDR3 is CASSPPGELFF. Written as DNA, the CDR3 is TGTGCCAGCAGTCCGCCCGGGGAGCTGTTTTTT.

This clone came up a few times. This chain joins TRBV28 and TRBJ2-1; TRBD2 matches 10 bases. CDR1 is MDHEN, CDR2 SYDVKM, per germline. With 6 bases clipped from V and 4 bases from J, the junction kept 6 bases outside the gene matches. The CDR3 runs to 15 residues. The CDR3 nucleotides are TGTGCCAGCAGATCGCTAGCGGGAGAATACAATGAGCAGTTCTTC. It is translated as CASRSLAGEYNEQFF.

This clone was recorded a few times. The same CDR3 also results from other DNA sequences found in this sample. V is TRBV29-1 and J is TRBJ2-7; possible D gene TRBD1, 5 bases. V shed 2 bases and J shed 3 bases, with 8 bases lying between them. Germline V gene data show CDR1 as SQVTM and CDR2 as ANQGSEA. CDR3 length: 12 residues. This CDR3 is CSVELQDYEQYF. CDR3 sequence (DNA): TGCAGCGTTGAATTACAGGACTACGAGCAGTACTTC.

The chain carries TRBV6-5 and TRBJ2-7, with D perhaps TRBD2 (5 bases). In germline, CDR1 is MNHEY, CDR2 SVGAGI. Trimming took off 6 bases at V and 3 bases at J, with 12 bases between the two ends. CDR3 length: 13 amino acids. The CDR3 bases are TGTGCCAGCAGCCCCTCGAGCGGCTACGAGCAGTACTTC. It translates to CASSPSSGYEQYF.

Note on this clone: Within the sample, other DNA sequences also encode this same CDR3. The rearrangement links TRBV19 to TRBJ2-1; D might be TRBD2 (5 bases). Germline values: CDR1 LNHDA, CDR2 SQIVND (reference sequence). Trimming removed 3 bases at V and 0 bases at J, with 6 bases between. This CDR3 has 14 residues. The CDR3 DNA reads TGTGCCAGTAGTATTGGGAGCTCCTACAATGAGCAGTTCTTC. Amino acid sequence: CASSIGSSYNEQFF.

Concerning this clone: Possible read error: a much larger clone is one base away. Other DNA sequences in the sample encode the same CDR3. The chain has TRBV28 and TRBJ2-3; weak D call: TRBD2 (5 bases). Trimming stripped 5 bases from V and 6 bases from J, with 18 bases between. Germline V CDR1 and CDR2: MDHEN, SYDVKM. This CDR3 spans 15 amino acids. The CDR3 region is CASSPRRILTDTQYF. CDR3 nucleotides: TGTGCCAGCAGTCCAAGGAGGATACTCACGGATACGCAGTATTTT.

The sample holds a few counts of this clone. The chain recombines TRBV27 with TRBJ2-7, with TRBD2 as a possible D gene (6 bases). The length of the CDR3 is 11 residues. The germline gives CDR1 MNHEY, CDR2 SMNVEV (reference sequence). V lost 4 bases and J lost 9, with 10 bases in between. This CDR3 is CASSSGVGQYF. CDR3 in DNA: TGTGCCAGCAGTTCGGGAGTGGGGCAGTACTTC.

V is TRBV7-3 and J is TRBJ2-1, with 9 bases matching TRBD2. V was pared by 5 bases and J by 3 bases, with 5 bases of the junction left unmatched. In germline, CDR1 is SGHTA, CDR2 FQGTGA. This CDR3 is 15 amino acids long. DNA for the CDR3: TGTGCCAGCAGCCTGGGACTAGCAGGCTACAATGAGCAGTTCTTC. The encoded protein is CASSLGLAGYNEQFF.

The chain couples TRBV7-3 to TRBJ2-1, with D possibly matching TRBD2 (5 bases). The V end lost 3 bases, the J end lost 6 bases, and 12 bases lay between the germline ends. The CDR3 length is 14 residues. Per the germline V gene, CDR1 is SGHTA and CDR2 is FQGTGA. In DNA form, the CDR3 reads TGTGCCAGCAGCTTCGCGCTAGCAGGCAATGAGCAGTTCTTC. The encoded protein is CASSFALAGNEQFF.

V is TRBV7-9 and J is TRBJ2-7; 9 nucleotides line up with TRBD1. Germline-derived CDR1 and CDR2 are SEHNR and FQNEAQ (reference sequence). This CDR3 spans 15 amino acids. J was trimmed by 4 bases and V by 4 bases; bases with no gene match: 8. CDR3 nucleotides: TGTGCCAGCAGCTCCGGGACAGGGATCTGGTACGAGCAGTACTTC. Protein product: CASSSGTGIWYEQYF.

CDR3 in amino acids: CASTFPSYVYNEQFF. For the CDR3, the DNA is TGTGCCAGCACCTTCCCCTCCTACGTGTACAATGAGCAGTTCTTC. The chain links TRBV2 to TRBJ2-1; D is ambiguous. CDR1 is SNHLY and CDR2 is FYNNEI in the germline V gene. The CDR3 consists of 15 residues. Between the trimmed V and J ends, which lost 7 bases and 4 bases, there was a span of 17 bases. Based on the CDR3 plus reference TRBV2 and TRBJ2-1, the full variable domain is EPEVTQTPSHQVTQMGQEVILRCVPISNHLYFYWYRQILGQKVEFLVSFYNNEISEKSEIFDDQFSVERPDGSNFTLKIRSTKLEDSAMYFCASTFPSYVYNEQFFGPGTRLTVL.

The chain employs TRBV28 and TRBJ2-2; 8 bases are shared with TRBD2. The trim removed 7 bases at V and 7 bases at J, leaving 2 bases unmatched. The CDR3 sequence is 12 residues long. Per germline, CDR1 MDHEN and CDR2 SYDVKM. This CDR3 is CASKREIGELFF. CDR3 bases: TGTGCCAGCAAGCGGGAGATCGGGGAGCTGTTTTTT.

This clone has a handful of counts. The V call is TRBV13, the J call TRBJ2-7, with 8 bases identical to TRBD2. This CDR3 is 16 amino acids long. Per germline, CDR1 PRHDT and CDR2 FYEKMQ (reference sequence). V gave up 0 bases and J gave up 3 bases; unmatched junction bases: 7. The CDR3 loop reads CASSLGEGTSNYEQYF. The DNA of the CDR3 is TGTGCCAGCAGCTTAGGAGAGGGGACTAGTAACTACGAGCAGTACTTC.

CDR3 in DNA: TGCAGCGTTGTGGGGGGGCCACAGGGCAATGAGCAGTTCTTC. Protein sequence: CSVVGGPQGNEQFF. V usage is TRBV29-1 and J usage is TRBJ2-1; the D gene is possibly TRBD2 (7 bases). This CDR3 spans 14 amino acids. V lost 4 bases and J lost 6, with 16 bases in between. The germline CDR1 and CDR2 sequences are SQVTM and ANQGSEA.

This clone was picked up one time. The rearrangement uses TRBV6-5 and TRBJ2-5, with TRBD1 as a possible D gene (6 bases). Per germline, CDR1 MNHEY and CDR2 SVGAGI. This CDR3 contains 13 residues. V dropped 6 bases and J dropped 5 bases, with 13 bases sitting between them. The CDR3 DNA is TGTGCCAGCAGCAAAGGACAGCTGGAGACCCAGTACTTC. Protein: CASSKGQLETQYF.

This rearrangement joins TRBV4-1 to TRBJ2-7; 7 bases align to TRBD1. The ends lost 2 bases at V and 4 bases at J; junction bases unmatched: 5. This CDR3 has 14 residues. Germline-derived CDR1 and CDR2 are MGHRA and YSYEKL. CDR3 sequence: CASSQRDSIYEQYF. The CDR3 coding sequence is TGCGCCAGCAGCCAAAGGGACAGCATATACGAGCAGTACTTC.

This clone was seen only a few times. This chain joins TRBV7-9 and TRBJ2-7; D unclear. The CDR3 extends over 14 amino acids. Germline lookup yields CDR1 SEHNR and CDR2 FQNEAQ (reference sequence). V shed 5 bases and J shed 3 bases, with 14 bases lying between them. CDR3 sequence: CASSQYGPGYEQYF. CDR3 DNA sequence: TGTGCCAGCAGCCAGTACGGGCCTGGCTACGAGCAGTACTTC.

J is TRBJ2-1 and V is TRBV7-9, with D hard to call. The V gene's germline CDR1 is SEHNR and CDR2 FQNEAQ (reference sequence). V lost 5 bases to trimming and J lost 3 bases, with 2 bases between them. This CDR3 is 11 amino acids long. Here the CDR3 reads CASSGYNEQFF. The CDR3 DNA reads TGTGCCAGCAGCGGCTACAATGAGCAGTTCTTC. The full variable domain, in which reference TRBV7-9 and TRBJ2-1 provide the parts outside the CDR3, is DTGVSQNPRHKITKRGQNVTFRCDPISEHNRLYWYRQTLGQGPEFLTYFQNEAQLEKSRLLSDRFSAERPKGSFSTLEIQRTEQGDSAMYLCASSGYNEQFFGPGTRLTVL.

The chain is built from TRBV28 and TRBJ1-1, with D unresolved. V was clipped by 5 bases and J by 4 bases, with 5 bases between them. Germline V lookup: CDR1 MDHEN, CDR2 SYDVKM. The CDR3 runs to 11 residues. DNA of the CDR3: TGTGCCAGCAGTCCCACCACTGAAGCTTTCTTT. It translates to CASSPTTEAFF.

This clone was observed a few times. The rearrangement joins TRBV9 to TRBJ2-3; 9 nucleotides align to TRBD1. The trim removed 0 bases at V and 1 base at J, leaving 9 bases unmatched. CDR1 and CDR2 (germline): SGDLS, YYNGEE. The CDR3 loop spans 18 amino acids. The CDR3 reads CASSVVWDRALGTDTQYF. The DNA for the CDR3 is TGTGCCAGCAGCGTAGTATGGGACAGGGCTTTGGGCACAGATACGCAGTATTTT.

In DNA form, the CDR3 reads TGTGCCAGCAGCCCCCCGACCTCCTACGAGCAGTACTTC. The encoded protein is CASSPPTSYEQYF. This chain uses TRBV9 with TRBJ2-7; no definite D call. Germline values: CDR1 SGDLS, CDR2 YYNGEE. Trimming took 4 bases from V and 0 from J, leaving 8 bases between them. CDR3 length: 13 amino acids.

The rearrangement joins TRBV4-1 to TRBJ2-5, with 7 bases lining up with TRBD2. The CDR3 is 14 residues long. V dropped 1 base and J dropped 9; count of bases not matched to a gene: 8. Germline CDR1 reads MGHRA; CDR2 reads YSYEKL. The CDR3 nucleotides read TGCGCCAGCAGCCAAGTTCTAGCGGCGTTGGCCCAGTACTTC. This encodes CASSQVLAALAQYF.

This clone has more than one count but fewer than ten. The J gene is TRBJ2-1, the V gene TRBV18; 8 nucleotides match TRBD2. CDR3 length: 14 residues. The ends lost 3 bases at V and 5 bases at J; junction bases unmatched: 3. The germline V gene has CDR1 KGHSH and CDR2 LQKENI. The CDR3 DNA follows: TGTGCCAGCTCACCTCCGACTAGCGACAATGAGCAGTTCTTC. Translation gives CASSPPTSDNEQFF.

This clone was counted a few times. An end of the junction does not agree with germline; a read error may underlie this. This rearrangement joins TRBV14 to TRBJ2-3; D gene uncertain. This CDR3 is 13 amino acids long. CDR1 SGHDN and CDR2 FVKESK come from the germline V gene. CDR3: CATSLATTDTQYF. The CDR3 DNA follows: TGTGCCACCAGCCTGGCTACCACAGATACGCAGTATTTT.